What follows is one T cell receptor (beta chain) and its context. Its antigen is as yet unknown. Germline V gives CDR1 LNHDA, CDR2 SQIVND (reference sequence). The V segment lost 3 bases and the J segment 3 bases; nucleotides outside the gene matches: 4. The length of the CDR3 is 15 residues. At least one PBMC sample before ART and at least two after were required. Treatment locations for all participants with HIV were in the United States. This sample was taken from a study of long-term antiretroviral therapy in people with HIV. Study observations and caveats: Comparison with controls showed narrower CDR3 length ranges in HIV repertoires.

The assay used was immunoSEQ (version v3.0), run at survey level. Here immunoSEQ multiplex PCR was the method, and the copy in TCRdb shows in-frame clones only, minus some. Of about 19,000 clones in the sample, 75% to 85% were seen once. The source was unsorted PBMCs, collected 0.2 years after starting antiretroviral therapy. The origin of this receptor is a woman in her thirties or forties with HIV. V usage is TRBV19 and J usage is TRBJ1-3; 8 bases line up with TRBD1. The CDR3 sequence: CASSMVGQVGNTIYF. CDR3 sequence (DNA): TGTGCCAGTAGTATGGTGGGACAGGTTGGAAACACCATATATTTT.